This T cell receptor beta chain was sequenced in a study of CD8 T cells in ankylosing spondylitis. V lost 6 bases to trimming and J lost 4 bases, with 12 bases between them. This CDR3 has 13 amino acids. This clonotype was picked up a small number of times. Its antigen is still unknown. With molecular barcodes, quantitative 5'-RACE was used to make the TCR beta libraries. TCRdb ran MiXCR on the 5' RACE reads and lists one entry per CDR3 protein. The sample has fewer than 400,000 distinct CDR3 sequences, 6.5% to 10% seen once. General study points: Significant enrichment of disease-linked clones was reported in matched ankylosing spondylitis synovial fluid. A motif of under 10 highly homologous TCR beta variants was seen as apparently characteristic of ankylosing spondylitis blood. Certain motif variants had earlier appeared in reactive arthritis synovial fluid and blood.

The gene calls are TRBV12-3 or TRBV12-4 and TRBJ2-5, with D perhaps matching TRBD2 (6 bases). This clonotype originated in a male donor with ankylosing spondylitis. Specimen: blood, either unsorted or a sorted T cell fraction (not recorded which). CDR3 coding DNA: TGTGCCAGCAGCCCGGACGGGAGAGAGACCCAGTACTTC. This encodes CASSPDGRETQYF.